These T cell receptor beta chains were read from a single sample in a study of blood T cell repertoires in COVID-19. Some clones are missing from TCRdb's copy, which holds only in-frame ones; the method was immunoSEQ multiplex PCR. The table includes some 110,000 clones, approximately 81% detected once. The sample consisted of peripheral blood. Every receptor here comes from a man older than 75 with COVID-19, enrolled during active disease. CDR3s include the opening cysteine and the closing phenylalanine or tryptophan. D genes are given only for firm matches. Rows may omit the clone size; those that give it use once, few, many or a size class.

v_gene,j_gene,abundance,d_gene,len,CDR3nt,CDR3aa
TRBV30,TRBJ2-3,-,TRBD2,14,TGTGCCTGGGGACTAGCCGCTAGCACAGATACGCAGTATTTT,CAWGLAASTDTQYF
TRBV9,TRBJ2-3,-,-,16,TGTGCCAGCAGTGTAGGGGCGGGCACTAGCACAGATACGCAGTATTTT,CASSVGAGTSTDTQYF
TRBV3-1/TRBV3-2,TRBJ2-7,few,TRBD2,16,TGTGCCAGCAGCCAAGGATCAGCGGGAGGATCCTACGAGCAGTACTTC,CASSQGSAGGSYEQYF
TRBV11-3,TRBJ2-7,-,-,14,TGTGCCAGCAGCTTCCAGGGAAGTAACGACGAGCAGTACTTC,CASSFQGSNDEQYF
TRBV7-8,TRBJ2-1,-,-,16,TGTGCCAGCAGCTTTTCATCCGGGAGAGCGTACAATGAGCAGTTCTTC,CASSFSSGRAYNEQFF
TRBV5-8,TRBJ1-1,-,TRBD1,14,TGTGCCAGCAGACCGGGACAGGGGGGCACTGAAGCTTTCTTT,CASRPGQGGTEAFF
TRBV7-9,TRBJ1-2,-,-,15,TGTGCCAGCAGCTTAGACGAGCGGGCGAACTATGGCTACACCTTC,CASSLDERANYGYTF
TRBV13,TRBJ1-1,-,TRBD1,19,TGTGCCAGCAGCTTAGGGATGCGAGCCTGGGACAGGGTTAATAATGAAGCTTTCTTT,CASSLGMRAWDRVNNEAFF
TRBV7-2,TRBJ2-7,-,TRBD2,14,TGTGCCAGCAGGCCGGGACTAGGCCTCGACGAGCAGTACTTC,CASRPGLGLDEQYF
TRBV7-8,TRBJ1-4,once,-,15,TGTGCCAGCAGCATCGGGAGGCAGTTTAATGAAAAACTGTTTTTT,CASSIGRQFNEKLFF
TRBV28,TRBJ1-1,-,TRBD1,15,TGTGCCAGCAGCTCGGCCGGGACAGCTAACACTGAAGCTTTCTTT,CASSSAGTANTEAFF
TRBV5-1,TRBJ2-5,once,TRBD2,14,TGCGCCAGCAGCTCCGGGACTAGCAGGGTGACCCAGTACTTC,CASSSGTSRVTQYF
TRBV7-2,TRBJ2-7,-,TRBD2,17,TGTGCCAGCAGCTTATTCCGAGGACTAGCGGAGACGTGCGAGCAGTACTTC,CASSLFRGLAETCEQYF
TRBV5-1,TRBJ2-7,-,-,13,TGCGCCAGCAGCCCGGAGAGGCCCTACGAGCAGTACTTC,CASSPERPYEQYF
TRBV9,TRBJ2-3,few,TRBD2,18,TGTGCCAGCAGCGTAACCCCATCGCGACTAGCGGGGTCAGATACGCAGTATTTT,CASSVTPSRLAGSDTQYF
TRBV19,TRBJ1-3,few,-,14,TGTGCCACCGATACAGGAAGCTCTGGAAACACCATATATTTT,CATDTGSSGNTIYF
TRBV15,TRBJ1-1,-,TRBD1,16,TGTGCCACCAGCAGAGTAAGGGGACAGGGGATGACTGAAGCTTTCTTT,CATSRVRGQGMTEAFF
TRBV23-1,TRBJ2-4,-,-,14,TGCGCCAGCAGTCAATACAGGGGAGGTAACATTCAGTACTTC,CASSQYRGGNIQYF
TRBV28,TRBJ1-3,-,TRBD1,15,TGTGCCAGCAGTTTGGACAGGGCGGGTGGAAACACCATATATTTT,CASSLDRAGGNTIYF
TRBV12-3/TRBV12-4,TRBJ2-3,-,-,12,TGTGCCAGCAGTCCGCCGGGGGATACGCAGTATTTT,CASSPPGDTQYF
TRBV6-5,TRBJ1-5,-,-,13,TGTGCCAGCACCCTGTGGGGGGATCAGCCCCAGCATTTT,CASTLWGDQPQHF
TRBV5-5,TRBJ1-1,-,-,17,TGTGCCAGCAGCTTGAGTCTACAGGGCCGTGTCGGCACTGAAGCTTTCTTT,CASSLSLQGRVGTEAFF
TRBV28,TRBJ1-5,-,-,16,TGTGCCAGCAGTTCACCCGGACACGGGCCAAATCAGCCCCAGCATTTT,CASSSPGHGPNQPQHF
TRBV6-5,TRBJ2-2,medium-sized,-,15,TGTGCCAGCAGTTACTCCCATGGCGGCACCGGGGAGCTGTTTTTT,CASSYSHGGTGELFF
TRBV7-9,TRBJ2-1,-,TRBD1,18,TGTGCCAGCAGCCCCCACGGTAAGGGACAGGGGATCTACAATGAGCAGTTCTTC,CASSPHGKGQGIYNEQFF
TRBV28,TRBJ2-7,-,-,14,TGTGCCAGCAGCCCAGCTAGCGTGGCCTACGAGCAGTACTTC,CASSPASVAYEQYF
TRBV5-1,TRBJ2-1,-,TRBD2,15,TGCGCCAGCAGCCTAACTAGCGGGAGTAGCAATGAGCAGTTCTTC,CASSLTSGSSNEQFF
TRBV4-1,TRBJ2-3,-,TRBD2,15,TGCGCCAGCAGCCCTAGCGGGAGGTACACAGATACGCAGTATTTT,CASSPSGRYTDTQYF
TRBV19,TRBJ2-6,-,-,15,TGTGCCAGTAGTACTACGAGCTCTGGGGCCAACGTCCTGACTTTC,CASSTTSSGANVLTF
TRBV11-2,TRBJ2-3,-,TRBD1,15,TGTGCCAGCAGCTTAGGGCGGACAGGGCGCGATACGCAGTATTTT,CASSLGRTGRDTQYF
TRBV7-2,TRBJ2-1,-,TRBD1,14,TGTGCCAGCAAACCCGGGACAGAGTACAATGAGCAGTTCTTC,CASKPGTEYNEQFF